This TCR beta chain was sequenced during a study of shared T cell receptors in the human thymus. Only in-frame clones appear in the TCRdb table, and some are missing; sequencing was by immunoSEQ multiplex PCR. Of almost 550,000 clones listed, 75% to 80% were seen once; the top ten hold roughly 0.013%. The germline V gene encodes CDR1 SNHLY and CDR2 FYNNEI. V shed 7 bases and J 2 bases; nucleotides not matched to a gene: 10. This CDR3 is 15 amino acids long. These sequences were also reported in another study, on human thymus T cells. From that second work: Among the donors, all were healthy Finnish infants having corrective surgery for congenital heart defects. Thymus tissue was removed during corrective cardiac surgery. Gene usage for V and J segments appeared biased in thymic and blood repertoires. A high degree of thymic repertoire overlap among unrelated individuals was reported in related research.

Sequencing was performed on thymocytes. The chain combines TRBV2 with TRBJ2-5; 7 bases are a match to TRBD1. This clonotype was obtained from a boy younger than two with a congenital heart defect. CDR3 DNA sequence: TGTGCCAGCACCGGGGACAGCCCCGGGCAAGAGACCCAGTACTTC. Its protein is CASTGDSPGQETQYF.